This T cell receptor (beta chain) was retrieved from a study of a mutant IDH1 vaccine in newly diagnosed glioma. The wider study: Patients received vaccination from 4-6 weeks after radiotherapy alone, or with temozolomide cycles. Former treatment meant radiotherapy, temozolomide, or both; the majority had gotten both. Treated patients, averaging 40.4 years, were about 62% male and around 40% female.

Using immunoSEQ multiplex PCR, the repertoire was profiled, and TCRdb retains in-frame clones only, with some absent. The sample has tens of thousands of clones, 75% to 85% seen once; the top ten hold approximately 5%. The ends were cut back, 0 bases at V and 0 bases at J, with 12 bases in the middle. The germline V gene encodes CDR1 SGDLS and CDR2 YYNGEE. The CDR3 runs to 16 residues. Time point described: week 47, end of study. It was 300 ug of mutant IDH1 20-mer peptide that made up each vaccine dose, given with topical imiquimod. Donors had new WHO grade 3 or 4 IDH1-mutant, ATRX-lost astrocytomas. As concerns this clone: Its specificity is unknown.

The source of this sequence is a man aged 35 to 55 with glioma. V is TRBV9 and J is TRBJ1-1; no clear D. Sequenced material: PBMCs, taken from a glioma patient whose treatment included an IDH1 peptide vaccine. DNA of the CDR3: TGTGCCAGCAGCGTAGCTTCTACGAGAATGAACACTGAAGCTTTCTTT. Protein product: CASSVASTRMNTEAFF.